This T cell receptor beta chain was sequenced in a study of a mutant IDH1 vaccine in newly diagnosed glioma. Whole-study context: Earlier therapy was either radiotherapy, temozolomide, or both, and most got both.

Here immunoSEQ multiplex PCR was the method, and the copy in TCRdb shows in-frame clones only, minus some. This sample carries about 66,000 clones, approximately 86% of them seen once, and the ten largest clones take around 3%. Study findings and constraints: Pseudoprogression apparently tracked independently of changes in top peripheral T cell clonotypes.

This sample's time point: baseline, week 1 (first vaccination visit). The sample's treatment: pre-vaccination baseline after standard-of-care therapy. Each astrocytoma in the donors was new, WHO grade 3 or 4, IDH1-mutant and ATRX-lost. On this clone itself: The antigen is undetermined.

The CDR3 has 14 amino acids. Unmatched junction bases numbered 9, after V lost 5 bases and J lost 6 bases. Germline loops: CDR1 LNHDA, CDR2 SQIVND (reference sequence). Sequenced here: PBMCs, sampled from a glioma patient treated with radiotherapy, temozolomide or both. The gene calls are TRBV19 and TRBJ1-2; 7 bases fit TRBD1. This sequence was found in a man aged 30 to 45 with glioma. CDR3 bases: TGTGCCAGTAGTCGCCACAGGGGAGACGATGGCTACACCTTC. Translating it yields CASSRHRGDDGYTF.